These T cell receptor beta chains were read from a single sample in a study of blood T cell repertoires in COVID-19. The protocol was immunoSEQ multiplex PCR, while the TCRdb copy is restricted to in-frame clones and leaves out a portion. The sample contains 50,000 to 65,000 clones, approximately 86% of which appear only once. Sequences were obtained from peripheral blood. These receptors all come from a man aged 40-49 years with acute or convalescent COVID-19. Each CDR3 is given with its conserved first and last residue. D genes are given only for firm matches. Clone size, where shown, is once, few, many, or a class for clones that have expanded.

CDR3 DNA: TGTGCCAGCTCACCTTACCCTGGACAGGGGCTGGACCAGCCCCAGCATTTT; CDR3 protein: CASSPYPGQGLDQPQHF; clone size: few; V gene: TRBV18; D gene: TRBD1; J gene: TRBJ1-5
CDR3 DNA: TGTGCCAGCTCACCAAGGGATGTTACAGGTGAAGCTTTCTTT; CDR3 protein: CASSPRDVTGEAFF; clone size: .; V gene: TRBV18; D gene: .; J gene: TRBJ1-1
CDR3 DNA: TGTGCCAGCAGCTCCGGCGGGAGGGCGCGTACCGGGGAGCTGTTTTTT; CDR3 protein: CASSSGGRARTGELFF; clone size: few; V gene: TRBV11-2; D gene: TRBD2; J gene: TRBJ2-2
CDR3 DNA: TGTGCCAGCAGTTCCAAGGGACACGATAATCAGCCCCAGCATTTT; CDR3 protein: CASSSKGHDNQPQHF; clone size: .; V gene: TRBV6-5; D gene: .; J gene: TRBJ1-5
CDR3 DNA: TGCGCCAGCAGCCCTGGACAGGAAAGGATTTATGAGCAGTTCTTC; CDR3 protein: CASSPGQERIYEQFF; clone size: once; V gene: TRBV4-1; D gene: TRBD1; J gene: TRBJ2-1
CDR3 DNA: TGTGCCAGCAGACCTACAGGGACACACCAGCCCCAGCATTTT; CDR3 protein: CASRPTGTHQPQHF; clone size: .; V gene: TRBV6-5; D gene: .; J gene: TRBJ1-5
CDR3 DNA: TGTGCCAGCAGCTTGATGCAGGTCTATGGCTACACCTTC; CDR3 protein: CASSLMQVYGYTF; clone size: .; V gene: TRBV5-6; D gene: .; J gene: TRBJ1-2
CDR3 DNA: TGTGCCAGCAGGAGATCCAGCCCAGGGCGCGAGCAGTACTTC; CDR3 protein: CASRRSSPGREQYF; clone size: .; V gene: TRBV28; D gene: .; J gene: TRBJ2-7
CDR3 DNA: TGTGCCAGCAGCGAGCGGGGGGCCACCCAAATCTCGCCCCAGCATTTT; CDR3 protein: CASSERGATQISPQHF; clone size: .; V gene: TRBV7-8; D gene: .; J gene: TRBJ1-5
CDR3 DNA: TGTGCCAGCTCTACCAAGGGGGATGGAAACACCATATATTTT; CDR3 protein: CASSTKGDGNTIYF; clone size: .; V gene: TRBV18; D gene: .; J gene: TRBJ1-3
CDR3 DNA: TGTGCCAGCAGCTTCACAGGCTTTAATTCACCCCTCCACTTT; CDR3 protein: CASSFTGFNSPLHF; clone size: .; V gene: TRBV11-2; D gene: .; J gene: TRBJ1-6
CDR3 DNA: TGTGCCTGGAGTAAAACAGGGGCCCAGGGGACTGAAGCTTTCTTT; CDR3 protein: CAWSKTGAQGTEAFF; clone size: .; V gene: TRBV30; D gene: TRBD1; J gene: TRBJ1-1
CDR3 DNA: TGTGCCAGCAGTGAAGCCGGGGGCTATGGCTACACCTTC; CDR3 protein: CASSEAGGYGYTF; clone size: .; V gene: TRBV6-1; D gene: .; J gene: TRBJ1-2
CDR3 DNA: TGTGCCAGCAGCGTAGCAGGGCTTAACTATGGCTACACCTTC; CDR3 protein: CASSVAGLNYGYTF; clone size: few; V gene: TRBV9; D gene: .; J gene: TRBJ1-2
CDR3 DNA: TGTGCCAGCAGTGAATCCGGGTCTGGGAGGGGTCGCTTTCAGCCCCAGCATTTT; CDR3 protein: CASSESGSGRGRFQPQHF; clone size: .; V gene: TRBV6-1; D gene: .; J gene: TRBJ1-5
CDR3 DNA: TGTGCCAGCAGCCACCAGACAGGGTTAGCCGAGCAGTACTTC; CDR3 protein: CASSHQTGLAEQYF; clone size: once; V gene: TRBV14; D gene: TRBD1; J gene: TRBJ2-7
CDR3 DNA: TGCAGCGTTGGGGACAGGTATAACTCACCCCTCCACTTT; CDR3 protein: CSVGDRYNSPLHF; clone size: few; V gene: TRBV29-1; D gene: TRBD1; J gene: TRBJ1-6
CDR3 DNA: TGTGCCAGCAGCTTAAGTGAGGGGGTGAGGAAGACTGAAGCTTTCTTT; CDR3 protein: CASSLSEGVRKTEAFF; clone size: .; V gene: TRBV7-8; D gene: .; J gene: TRBJ1-1
CDR3 DNA: TGTGCCAGCAGGAGGGTGGGGGGCACTGAAGCTTTCTTT; CDR3 protein: CASRRVGGTEAFF; clone size: .; V gene: TRBV6-5; D gene: .; J gene: TRBJ1-1
CDR3 DNA: TGTGCCAGCAGCTTCGCACTCCAGGGTGGCACCGGGGAGCTGTTTTTT; CDR3 protein: CASSFALQGGTGELFF; clone size: .; V gene: TRBV7-2; D gene: .; J gene: TRBJ2-2
CDR3 DNA: TGCAGTGCCAAAACATCCTATGGCTACACCTTC; CDR3 protein: CSAKTSYGYTF; clone size: .; V gene: TRBV20-1; D gene: .; J gene: TRBJ1-2
CDR3 DNA: TGTGCCAGCAGCTTAGGGGACTCCGACTCAGATACGCAGTATTTT; CDR3 protein: CASSLGDSDSDTQYF; clone size: .; V gene: TRBV11-2; D gene: .; J gene: TRBJ2-3
CDR3 DNA: TGTGCCAGCAGCGGGGAGAGGGGGGGTGTGGAGACCCAGTACTTC; CDR3 protein: CASSGERGGVETQYF; clone size: .; V gene: TRBV7-8; D gene: .; J gene: TRBJ2-5
CDR3 DNA: TGTGCCACCAGCAGAGTCCGACAGGGACTAGCTGGAAACACCATATATTTT; CDR3 protein: CATSRVRQGLAGNTIYF; clone size: .; V gene: TRBV15; D gene: TRBD1; J gene: TRBJ1-3
CDR3 DNA: TGCGCCAGCAGTGAGAGCGGTTTTGGACTACGTCAAGAGACCCAGTACTTC; CDR3 protein: CASSESGFGLRQETQYF; clone size: .; V gene: TRBV10-2; D gene: .; J gene: TRBJ2-5
CDR3 DNA: TGTGCCACCAGTGATTTGAGGGGACAGGGGGCGCGGGTTCGGGTTAATGAGCAGTTCTTC; CDR3 protein: CATSDLRGQGARVRVNEQFF; clone size: .; V gene: TRBV24-1; D gene: TRBD1; J gene: TRBJ2-1
CDR3 DNA: TGTGCCAGCAGCAAAGAGAGGGCCATCCTAAGTAGAGAAAAACTGTTTTTT; CDR3 protein: CASSKERAILSREKLFF; clone size: .; V gene: TRBV21-1; D gene: .; J gene: TRBJ1-4
CDR3 DNA: TGTGCCAGCAGTTACTCGTGGCCAGTCCAATCACCCCTCCACTTT; CDR3 protein: CASSYSWPVQSPLHF; clone size: .; V gene: TRBV6-5; D gene: .; J gene: TRBJ1-6
CDR3 DNA: TGTGCCACCAGCAAGAGATATGAGGGTTTGGTAGTGAACACTGAAGCTTTCTTT; CDR3 protein: CATSKRYEGLVVNTEAFF; clone size: .; V gene: TRBV15; D gene: .; J gene: TRBJ1-1
CDR3 DNA: TGTGCCGCCAGAACGAGAAACACCATATATTTT; CDR3 protein: CAARTRNTIYF; clone size: .; V gene: TRBV10-3; D gene: .; J gene: TRBJ1-3
CDR3 DNA: TGTGCCAGCTCGCGCGATTCCTACGAGCAGTACTTC; CDR3 protein: CASSRDSYEQYF; clone size: once; V gene: TRBV18; D gene: .; J gene: TRBJ2-7
CDR3 DNA: TGTGCCAGTAGTGCCTCCGGACAGTATGGCTACACCTTC; CDR3 protein: CASSASGQYGYTF; clone size: .; V gene: TRBV19; D gene: .; J gene: TRBJ1-2
CDR3 DNA: TGTGCCAGCAGCCCCCCTAGCGGGGCCTACAATGAGCAGTTCTTC; CDR3 protein: CASSPPSGAYNEQFF; clone size: .; V gene: TRBV5-4; D gene: TRBD2; J gene: TRBJ2-1
CDR3 DNA: TGTGCCAGCCCTGGGACACAAAATCAGCCCCAGCATTTT; CDR3 protein: CASPGTQNQPQHF; clone size: .; V gene: TRBV25-1; D gene: .; J gene: TRBJ1-5